This is a list of T cell receptor beta chains from one sample in a study of blood T cell repertoires in COVID-19. Profiled with immunoSEQ multiplex PCR; TCRdb holds only in-frame clones, not every one. The sample holds 150,000 to 200,000 clones; 80% to 90% are singletons and the top ten take 1.5% to 2%. What was sequenced was peripheral blood. The receptors come from a man younger than 35 who had recovered from COVID-19. Each CDR3 is given with its conserved first and last residue. D genes are given only for firm matches. Expanded clones get a size class; other rows say once, few or many, or leave the size out.

abundance,j_gene,d_gene,v_gene,CDR3aa,CDR3nt
NA,TRBJ1-4,NA,TRBV25-1,CASSDGQIEKLFF,TGTGCCAGCAGTGACGGACAGATTGAAAAACTGTTTTTT
few,TRBJ2-7,TRBD2,TRBV7-8,CASSQAGTSIGEQYF,TGTGCCAGCAGCCAAGCAGGGACTAGCATCGGCGAGCAGTACTTC
NA,TRBJ2-1,NA,TRBV28,CASSFLAGPSSYNEQFF,TGTGCCAGCAGTTTCCTCGCTGGCCCCAGCTCCTACAATGAGCAGTTCTTC
NA,TRBJ1-5,NA,TRBV7-2,CASSLAGANNQPQHF,TGTGCCAGCAGCTTAGCAGGGGCGAACAATCAGCCCCAGCATTTT
NA,TRBJ1-1,NA,TRBV5-5,CASSTTPGLGNTEAFF,TGTGCCAGCAGCACGACACCAGGGTTGGGGAACACTGAAGCTTTCTTT
NA,TRBJ2-2,TRBD1,TRBV13,CASSRQGPTGELFF,TGTGCCAGCAGTCGACAGGGACCCACCGGGGAGCTGTTTTTT
NA,TRBJ2-5,NA,TRBV7-6,CASSSGNEETQYF,TGTGCCAGCAGCTCGGGAAACGAAGAGACCCAGTACTTC
NA,TRBJ1-5,TRBD1,TRBV18,CASSLGDRGRNQPQHF,TGTGCCAGCTCCCTCGGGGACAGGGGTCGGAATCAGCCCCAGCATTTT
NA,TRBJ2-5,TRBD2,TRBV4-1,CASSQDHASAGDWQETQYF,TGCGCCAGCAGCCAAGACCACGCTAGCGCGGGAGATTGGCAAGAGACCCAGTACTTC
NA,TRBJ2-7,NA,TRBV11-2,CASSLEGAGDHEQYF,TGTGCCAGCAGCTTAGAGGGGGCAGGGGACCACGAGCAGTACTTC
NA,TRBJ2-7,TRBD2,TRBV5-4,CASSLLRGRSYPSTYEQYF,TGTGCCAGCAGCCTCCTCCGCGGGAGGTCCTACCCCTCTACCTACGAGCAGTACTTC
NA,TRBJ2-2,NA,TRBV7-3,CASSFAGLAASTGELFF,TGTGCCAGCAGCTTCGCCGGCCTAGCAGCCTCCACCGGGGAGCTGTTTTTT
NA,TRBJ1-3,NA,TRBV9,CASSPGTSAGNTIYF,TGTGCCAGCAGCCCCGGCACGAGCGCAGGAAACACCATATATTTT
NA,TRBJ2-7,TRBD1,TRBV29-1,CSVQGDEQYF,TGCAGCGTACAGGGGGACGAGCAGTACTTC
NA,TRBJ2-1,NA,TRBV6-5,CASSPGRGPLNEQFF,TGTGCCAGCAGCCCCGGCAGGGGCCCTCTCAATGAGCAGTTCTTC
once,TRBJ1-5,NA,TRBV6-1,CASSERRVHNQPQHF,TGTGCCAGCAGTGAACGCAGGGTACACAATCAGCCCCAGCATTTT
NA,TRBJ2-7,TRBD2,TRBV7-2,CASSTGTSVVEQYF,TGTGCCAGCAGTACCGGGACTAGCGTCGTCGAGCAGTACTTC
NA,TRBJ2-1,TRBD2,TRBV13,CASSRLAGEVNEQFF,TGTGCCAGCAGTCGGCTAGCGGGAGAAGTGAATGAGCAGTTCTTC
NA,TRBJ1-5,TRBD1,TRBV18,CASSLGTGSGQPQHF,TGTGCCAGCTCACTCGGGACAGGGTCGGGGCAGCCCCAGCATTTT
NA,TRBJ1-2,TRBD1,TRBV18,CASSPAGTAAYGYTF,TGTGCCAGCTCACCAGCCGGGACAGCCGCCTATGGCTACACCTTC
NA,TRBJ2-1,NA,TRBV29-1,CSVEARSYNEQFF,TGCAGCGTTGAGGCCCGCTCCTACAATGAGCAGTTCTTC
NA,TRBJ1-4,NA,TRBV2,CASSVGQGREKLFF,TGTGCCAGCAGTGTAGGGCAGGGCAGAGAAAAACTGTTTTTT